A selection of T cell receptor beta chains follows, all from one sample in a study of T cell responses to AZD1222 COVID-19 vaccine. Measured with immunoSEQ multiplex PCR; TCRdb has only the in-frame clones, and not every one. Counted here are around 69,000 clones, approximately 91% occurring once; the ten biggest clones make up roughly 11%. Sequencing was performed on peripheral blood, taken on day 0 of AZD1222 vaccination. Receptors originate from an adult in good health. Both conserved end residues are part of each CDR3. The D gene is left open where the match is weak. Clone size is not always given. Where it is, it says once, few, many or a class for expanded clones.

j_call	clone_size	d_call	v_call	cdr3_aa	cdr3_nt
TRBJ2-1	.	TRBD2	TRBV30	CAWRDSRLAGVGANEQFF	TGTGCCTGGAGGGACTCACGACTAGCGGGAGTTGGGGCCAATGAGCAGTTCTTC
TRBJ2-2	.	.	TRBV29-1	CSVPGPLNTGELFF	TGCAGCGTCCCGGGACCGTTGAACACCGGGGAGCTGTTTTTT
TRBJ2-1	.	TRBD2	TRBV19	CASRTWGGQNEQFF	TGTGCCAGTAGAACATGGGGGGGTCAGAATGAGCAGTTCTTC
TRBJ1-3	.	TRBD1	TRBV13	CASSYKTGASSGNTIYF	TGTGCCAGCAGTTATAAGACAGGGGCCAGCTCTGGAAACACCATATATTTT
TRBJ2-1	.	.	TRBV7-2	CASSSPLNEQFF	TGTGCCAGCAGCTCCCCCCTGAATGAGCAGTTCTTC
TRBJ1-6	few	.	TRBV18	CASSPYSITETHNSPLHF	TGTGCCAGCTCACCTTATAGCATTACGGAGACCCATAATTCACCCCTCCACTTT
TRBJ2-3	.	TRBD1	TRBV10-1	CASSDEGQGTDTQYF	TGCGCCAGCAGTGATGAGGGACAGGGAACAGATACGCAGTATTTT
TRBJ2-7	once	.	TRBV4-1	CASSHLLRTKNYEQYF	TGCGCCAGCAGCCACTTACTTCGGACTAAGAACTACGAGCAGTACTTC
TRBJ1-3	.	.	TRBV18	CASSPPVGRSANTIYF	TGTGCCAGCTCACCGCCGGTGGGGCGTTCGGCAAACACCATATATTTT
TRBJ1-4	.	.	TRBV7-2	CASSYKQGATNEKLFF	TGTGCCAGCAGCTACAAACAGGGCGCAACTAATGAAAAACTGTTTTTT
TRBJ2-1	.	.	TRBV3-1/TRBV3-2	CASSQGQRGNEQFF	TGTGCCAGCAGCCAAGGGCAGAGGGGGAATGAGCAGTTCTTC
TRBJ1-4	.	.	TRBV5-5	CASSLFHEKLFF	TGTGCCAGCAGCTTGTTTCATGAAAAACTGTTTTTT
TRBJ1-4	.	.	TRBV29-1	CSVALTGGVNEKLFF	TGCAGCGTTGCCCTGACAGGCGGCGTCAATGAAAAACTGTTTTTT
TRBJ1-5	.	.	TRBV9	CASSASFNQPQHF	TGTGCCAGCAGCGCCAGCTTCAATCAGCCCCAGCATTTT
TRBJ1-2	.	.	TRBV3-1/TRBV3-2	CASSQEVGNYGYTF	TGTGCCAGCAGCCAAGAGGTAGGAAACTATGGCTACACCTTC
TRBJ1-2	.	.	TRBV28	CASSSGGAKKGYTF	TGTGCCAGCAGTTCTGGTGGGGCAAAGAAGGGCTACACCTTC
TRBJ2-1	.	.	TRBV6-5	CASSYPGEQFF	TGTGCCAGCAGTTACCCTGGCGAGCAGTTCTTC
TRBJ2-3	.	.	TRBV6-2/TRBV6-3	CASSYRLAADTQYF	TGTGCCAGCAGTTACCGTCTAGCCGCAGATACGCAGTATTTT
TRBJ2-7	.	.	TRBV29-1	CSVGDYEQYF	TGCAGCGTTGGCGACTACGAGCAGTACTTC
TRBJ2-7	.	.	TRBV3-1/TRBV3-2	CASSQGVVTQTSYEQYF	TGTGCCAGCAGCCAAGGGGTGGTGACCCAAACCTCCTACGAGCAGTACTTC
TRBJ2-7	.	.	TRBV7-8	CASSLVRGHYEQYF	TGTGCCAGCAGCTTAGTCAGGGGACACTACGAGCAGTACTTC
TRBJ2-1	.	.	TRBV5-4	CASNPGGVNEQFF	TGTGCCAGCAACCCAGGGGGGGTCAATGAGCAGTTCTTC
TRBJ1-2	.	.	TRBV11-2	CASSLGWGDYGYTF	TGTGCCAGCAGCTTAGGATGGGGGGATTACGGCTACACCTTC
TRBJ2-2	.	.	TRBV5-1	CASSRAQGSNTGELFF	TGCGCCAGCAGCCGCGCGCAGGGATCGAACACCGGGGAGCTGTTTTTT
TRBJ2-7	few	TRBD2	TRBV7-3	CASSLDAGGGTYEQYF	TGTGCCAGCAGCTTAGATGCGGGAGGGGGCACCTACGAGCAGTACTTC
TRBJ2-7	.	TRBD2	TRBV5-1	CASSNVAGGDYEQYF	TGCGCCAGCAGCAACGTAGCGGGAGGGGACTACGAGCAGTACTTC
TRBJ1-2	few	.	TRBV13	CASRWKGQGPPKGDGYTF	TGTGCCAGCAGGTGGAAGGGGCAGGGACCGCCGAAGGGGGATGGCTACACCTTC
TRBJ2-1	.	.	TRBV2	CASSSGFYNEQFF	TGTGCCAGCAGCTCGGGGTTCTACAATGAGCAGTTCTTC
TRBJ1-6	.	.	TRBV11-2	CASSLEGFSNSPLHF	TGTGCCAGCAGCTTAGAAGGTTTCAGTAATTCACCCCTCCACTTT
TRBJ1-1	.	.	TRBV6-5	CASSKTEIRTEAFF	TGTGCCAGCAGCAAGACGGAGATAAGGACTGAAGCTTTCTTT
TRBJ1-5	.	TRBD1	TRBV10-3	CAIRPDRGSQPQHF	TGTGCCATCAGGCCGGACAGGGGTAGTCAGCCCCAGCATTTT
TRBJ2-2	.	TRBD2	TRBV4-2	CASSPLADTGELFF	TGTGCCAGCAGCCCCCTAGCGGACACCGGGGAGCTGTTTTTT
TRBJ1-1	.	.	TRBV28	CASSSAARANTEAFF	TGTGCCAGCAGTTCAGCGGCTCGTGCGAACACTGAAGCTTTCTTT
TRBJ1-2	.	.	TRBV5-4	CASSLDGVNYGYTF	TGTGCCAGCAGCTTGGATGGGGTAAACTATGGCTACACCTTC
TRBJ2-1	.	TRBD2	TRBV5-4	CASSLKLAGYNEQFF	TGTGCCAGCAGCTTGAAACTAGCGGGCTACAATGAGCAGTTCTTC
TRBJ2-2	.	.	TRBV5-8	CASSVIQNTGELFF	TGTGCCAGCAGCGTGATCCAGAACACCGGGGAGCTGTTTTTT
TRBJ1-5	.	.	TRBV2	CASSYRVQPQHF	TGTGCCAGCAGTTACAGGGTTCAGCCCCAGCATTTT
TRBJ1-2	.	.	TRBV3-1/TRBV3-2	CASSQDGKGIGYTF	TGTGCCAGCAGCCAAGATGGGAAGGGAATTGGCTACACCTTC
TRBJ2-3	.	TRBD2	TRBV19	CASKSTSGVFFTQYF	TGTGCCAGTAAAAGCACTAGCGGAGTTTTTTTTACGCAGTATTTT
TRBJ2-5	.	.	TRBV3-1/TRBV3-2	CASRQKETQYF	TGTGCCAGCAGGCAGAAAGAGACCCAGTACTTC